This entry describes one T cell receptor beta chain. Its antigen is still unknown. A single record per CDR3 protein comes from TCRdb applying MiXCR to the 5' RACE reads. This table has about 530,000 distinct CDR3 sequences, approximately 16% appearing once. V shed 6 bases and J 4 bases; nucleotides not matched to a gene: 12. The CDR3 covers 16 residues. Germline-derived CDR1 and CDR2 are SQVTM and ANQGSEA. This sample is drawn from a study of identical twins. Study-wide results and limits: The authors noted that invariant MAIT and iNKT cells could partly confound zero-insertion analyses. For cord blood, abundant beta clonotypes had fewer insertions, unlike memory repertoires, which showed none.

These data were also reused for a study on yellow fever vaccine responses in identical twins. Turning to that study: Among the twins, the vaccine T cell response reportedly seemed partly convergent and partly personalized.

The chain combines TRBV29-1 with TRBJ1-1; 12 bases are a match to TRBD1. Sequenced sample: CD4+ T cells sorted from blood. The sequence derives from a woman between 18 and 29 years old in good health. In nucleotides, the CDR3 is TGCAGCGTCCCGTTACCGGGACAGGGGGCAAGCACTGAAGCTTTCTTT. This gives the protein CSVPLPGQGASTEAFF.